This entry is about one TCR beta chain. The antigen is unknown. This specimen belongs to a study of cytomegalovirus exposure and HLA in healthy donors. PCR amplification relied on 60 Vbeta primers (plus 13 Jbeta primers). Original processing notes: An analysis that came later counted 73 million or so unique TCR beta chains, around 12 million shared. Sequencing used immunoSEQ multiplex PCR; TCRdb keeps in-frame clones, though not all of them. V, J and clone size were drawn from that table, and D and trimming were deduced from the DNA. The sample contains about 200,000 clones, 75% to 90% of which appear only once. Study conclusions and caveats: Earlier findings revealed that most TCR beta V segments proved productive either about 87% or about 30% of the time. Confirmation in vitro established that a few CMV-associated chains were specific for CMV antigens. For cytomegalovirus status, the classifier reportedly gave diagnoses with high specificity and sensitivity.

CDR1 is MNHNS and CDR2 is SASEGT in the germline V gene. The CDR3 extends over 14 amino acids. V dropped 7 bases and J dropped 5 bases, with 15 bases sitting between them. This clonotype was obtained from a woman aged 25 to 39 in good health and CMV-seronegative. The sample was PBMCs. V is TRBV6-1 and J is TRBJ1-5; possibly TRBD1 for D (6 bases). The CDR3 reads CASTDGGRYQPQHF. In DNA form, the CDR3 reads TGTGCCAGCACCGATGGGGGCAGGTATCAGCCCCAGCATTTT.